The 23 T cell receptor beta chains in this list originate from one sample, sequenced in a study of blood T cell repertoires in COVID-19. Method: immunoSEQ multiplex PCR; TCRdb's copy keeps in-frame clones and lacks some. The table has approximately 170,000 clones, approximately 81% seen once. The sample comprised peripheral blood. These receptor sequences come from a woman of 80 years or more with active or convalescent COVID-19.

The DNA of the CDR3 is TGTGCCAGCGGGCTAGCGGTAAAGGGGGCAGATACGCAGTATTTT. Translating gives CASGLAVKGADTQYF. This chain joins TRBV6-5 and TRBJ2-3, with D possibly TRBD2 on 7 matching bases. Germline assignment: CDR1 MNHEY and CDR2 SVGAGI. V lost 8 bases and J lost 4, with 19 bases in between. This CDR3 contains 15 residues.

J is TRBJ2-7 and V is TRBV28, with 8 bases that match TRBD2. V was clipped by 5 bases and J by 0 bases; unmatched bases: 12. The CDR3 loop spans 17 amino acids. Germline CDR1 and CDR2: MDHEN and SYDVKM. The CDR3: CASSPAGEWASSYEQYF. The CDR3 nucleotides read TGTGCCAGCAGTCCAGCGGGGGAATGGGCAAGCTCCTACGAGCAGTACTTC.

This clone was recorded only once. The chain carries TRBV5-6 and TRBJ1-2; 9 bases map to TRBD1. V was clipped by 3 bases and J by 5 bases; unmatched bases: 5. CDR3 length: 14 amino acids. Looked up from germline, CDR1 is SGHDT and CDR2 is YYEEEE. The CDR3 loop reads CASSSDRGGYGYTF. The CDR3 DNA reads as TGTGCCAGCAGCTCAGACAGGGGGGGATATGGCTACACCTTC.

This chain links TRBV6-1 with TRBJ2-1, with TRBD1 identical over 8 bases. V lost 2 bases to trimming and J lost 6 bases; unmatched junction nucleotides: 3. Germline loops: CDR1 MNHNS, CDR2 SASEGT. CDR3 length: 14 residues. CDR3 in amino acids: CASSERQGSNEQFF. The CDR3 DNA reads TGTGCCAGCAGTGAAAGACAGGGGTCCAATGAGCAGTTCTTC.

The chain recombines TRBV28 with TRBJ1-2; no clear D. V was trimmed by 1 base and J by 5 bases, leaving 5 bases between them. Germline-derived CDR1 and CDR2 are MDHEN and SYDVKM. This CDR3 contains 12 residues. The CDR3 reads CASSLSLYGYTF. Written as DNA, the CDR3 is TGTGCCAGCAGTTTATCACTTTATGGCTACACCTTC.

The chain combines TRBV2 with TRBJ2-3, with a possible D match to TRBD2 (7 bases). Germline values: CDR1 SNHLY, CDR2 FYNNEI. This CDR3 is 16 amino acids long. V was pared by 0 bases and J by 3 bases, with 13 bases between. This CDR3 reads CASSEARRGGTDTQYF. The DNA for the CDR3 is TGTGCCAGCAGTGAAGCGCGCAGGGGAGGGACAGATACGCAGTATTTT. The entire variable domain, with the rest obtained from reference TRBV2 and TRBJ2-3, is as follows: EPEVTQTPSHQVTQMGQEVILRCVPISNHLYFYWYRQILGQKVEFLVSFYNNEISEKSEIFDDQFSVERPDGSNFTLKIRSTKLEDSAMYFCASSEARRGGTDTQYFGPGTRLTVL.

The genes are TRBV19 and TRBJ2-3; D is perhaps TRBD1 (6 bases). Trimming stripped 5 bases from V and 1 base from J, with 10 bases between. The CDR3 sequence is 14 residues long. CDR1 LNHDA and CDR2 SQIVND come from the germline V gene (reference sequence). The CDR3 DNA is TGTGCCAGTAGTTTCAGGGGAGGCACAGATACGCAGTATTTT. Translating it yields CASSFRGGTDTQYF.

This clone is a singleton in its sample. The rearrangement joins TRBV18 to TRBJ1-6, with D possibly being TRBD1 (5 bases). This CDR3 has 16 residues. V gave up 4 bases and J gave up 5 bases, with 15 bases separating them. Germline V CDR1 and CDR2: KGHSH, LQKENI. The CDR3 loop reads CASSQVTARDNSPLHF. The CDR3 DNA is TGTGCCAGCTCACAAGTGACAGCTCGTGATAATTCACCCCTCCACTTT.

The chain uses TRBV2 and TRBJ2-1, with TRBD2 as a possible D gene (5 bases). The CDR3 runs 14 residues. V lost 6 bases to trimming and J lost 3 bases, with 12 bases between them. Germline V lookup: CDR1 SNHLY, CDR2 FYNNEI. CDR3 DNA: TGTGCCAGCAGCGGGATCAGAGACTACAATGAGCAGTTCTTC. It specifies CASSGIRDYNEQFF.

The J gene is TRBJ1-2, the V gene TRBV27; no reliable D call. The CDR3 is 15 residues long. The germline V and J ends were trimmed by 2 bases and 8 bases, with 18 bases remaining between them. Germline V CDR1 and CDR2: MNHEY, SMNVEV (reference sequence). CDR3 in amino acids: CASSLNTDLFAGYTF. CDR3 sequence (DNA): TGTGCCAGCAGTTTAAACACGGACTTGTTTGCCGGCTACACCTTC.

V and J are TRBV7-9 and TRBJ1-1; 10 nucleotides align to TRBD1. This CDR3 has 15 residues. CDR1 is SEHNR, CDR2 FQNEAQ, per germline (reference sequence). The ends lost 5 bases at V and 4 bases at J; junction bases unmatched: 7. CDR3 amino acids: CASSPDRGRGTEAFF. CDR3 bases: TGTGCCAGCAGCCCAGACAGGGGGCGCGGCACTGAAGCTTTCTTT.

J is TRBJ1-2 and V is TRBV2; D possibly corresponds to TRBD1 (6 bases). Per the germline V gene, CDR1 is SNHLY and CDR2 is FYNNEI. Trimming removed 3 bases from V and 7 bases from J, with 15 bases in between. The CDR3 consists of 14 residues. DNA of the CDR3: TGTGCCAGCAGTGAGACTCAGGGGTTCGTTGGCTACACCTTC. Amino acid sequence: CASSETQGFVGYTF.

This rearrangement joins TRBV24-1 to TRBJ2-1, with a possible D match to TRBD2 (7 bases). Germline CDR1 reads KGHDR; CDR2 reads SFDVKD. The V end was cut by 4 bases, the J end by 9 bases, with 18 bases between. The CDR3 runs 15 residues. CDR3 DNA: TGTGCCACCAGTGACTCAGGGGTCGGGGAGGGTGAGCAGTTCTTC. Protein: CATSDSGVGEGEQFF.

This rearrangement joins TRBV10-1 to TRBJ2-1, with 11 bases lining up with TRBD2. V dropped 3 bases and J dropped 5; count of bases not matched to a gene: 9. This CDR3 spans 17 amino acids. Germline V lookup: CDR1 WNHNN, CDR2 SYGVQD (reference sequence). CDR3 DNA: TGCGCCAGCAGTGAAGTTAGCGGGAGGGCCAAGGACAATGAGCAGTTCTTC. Amino acids: CASSEVSGRAKDNEQFF.

The rearrangement uses TRBV6-5 and TRBJ1-1, with no clear D. CDR1 and CDR2 (germline): MNHEY, SVGAGI. This CDR3 region has 14 residues. V lost 4 bases, J lost 4 bases, and 13 bases lay in between. CDR3 nucleotides: TGTGCCAGCAGTTCCCGAGTGCGTGGCACTGAAGCTTTCTTT. Translated: CASSSRVRGTEAFF.

The CDR3 loop is CASSRDRGRSNQPQHF. As DNA, the CDR3 is TGTGCCAGTAGCCGGGACAGGGGGCGTAGCAATCAGCCCCAGCATTTT. The chain carries TRBV19 and TRBJ1-5, with TRBD1 matching 12 bases. Germline CDR1 and CDR2: LNHDA and SQIVND (reference sequence). V shed 6 bases, J shed 0 bases, and the junction held 3 bases outside the gene matches. This CDR3 has 16 residues.

The chain employs TRBV7-9 and TRBJ2-3, with D tentatively TRBD2 (5 bases). This CDR3 spans 13 amino acids. Looked up from germline, CDR1 is SEHNR and CDR2 is FQNEAQ (reference sequence). The V and J ends lost 7 bases and 3 bases respectively, with 11 bases between them. CDR3 loop: CASIKGRTDTQYF. The CDR3 DNA sequence: TGTGCCAGCATTAAAGGGAGAACAGATACGCAGTATTTT.

This rearrangement joins TRBV6-6 to TRBJ1-2; D gene unclear. The CDR3 runs 15 residues. V was clipped by 2 bases and J by 4 bases, with 14 bases between them. From germline, CDR1 is MNHNY and CDR2 SVGAGI (reference sequence). The CDR3 spells CASSYTIGGGYGYTF. The CDR3 nucleotides are TGTGCCAGCAGTTACACTATAGGTGGTGGCTATGGCTACACCTTC.

This rearrangement joins TRBV5-1 to TRBJ2-3; 12 bases match TRBD2. In germline, CDR1 is SGHRS, CDR2 YFSETQ. Trimming cost V 4 bases and J 6 bases; bases outside gene matches: 9. CDR3 size: 16 residues. The CDR3 loop reads CASSLMTSGSLDTQYF. The CDR3 DNA follows: TGCGCCAGCAGCCTAATGACTAGCGGGAGTTTGGATACGCAGTATTTT. The complete variable domain, with remaining parts taken from reference TRBV5-1 and TRBJ2-3, reads KAGVTQTPRYLIKTRGQQVTLSCSPISGHRSVSWYQQTPGQGLQFLFEYFSETQRNKGNFPGRFSGRQFSNSRSEMNVSTLELGDSALYLCASSLMTSGSLDTQYFGPGTRLTVL.

V usage is TRBV6-5 and J usage is TRBJ1-2; no clear D gene. This CDR3 region has 16 residues. The V end was cut by 4 bases, the J end by 0 bases, with 15 bases between. Germline values: CDR1 MNHEY, CDR2 SVGAGI. CDR3 amino acids: CASSWSAQATNYGYTF. For the CDR3, the DNA is TGTGCCAGCAGTTGGTCGGCCCAGGCCACTAACTATGGCTACACCTTC.

The chain joins TRBV24-1 to TRBJ2-5; D might be TRBD1 (7 bases). CDR3 length: 15 residues. Trimming removed 5 bases at V and 5 bases at J, with 17 bases between. Germline loops: CDR1 KGHDR, CDR2 SFDVKD. CDR3 region: CATSGVRGAGETQYF. DNA of the CDR3: TGTGCCACCAGTGGAGTCAGGGGGGCAGGGGAGACCCAGTACTTC.

This chain uses TRBV6-5 with TRBJ1-1, with a weak D call TRBD1 (6 bases). Trimming took 0 bases from V and 0 from J, leaving 8 bases between them. CDR3 size: 15 residues. Germline values: CDR1 MNHEY, CDR2 SVGAGI. This chain's CDR3 is CASSYSWGLNTEAFF. The CDR3 coding sequence is TGTGCCAGCAGTTACTCTTGGGGGCTGAACACTGAAGCTTTCTTT.

CDR3 sequence: CASNPGGRGYTDTQYF. In DNA, the CDR3 is TGTGCCAGCAACCCCGGGGGGAGGGGATACACAGATACGCAGTATTTT. The chain recombines TRBV3-1 (or the pseudogene TRBV3-2) with TRBJ2-3; TRBD2 matches 7 bases. Trimming at V came to 7 bases and at J to 2 bases, leaving 12 bases not matched to a gene. CDR3 length: 16 amino acids. Germline CDR1 LGHDT, CDR2 YNNKEL (reference sequence).